This T cell receptor beta chain was recovered during a study of cytomegalovirus exposure and HLA in healthy donors. Study-level findings and limits: High specificity and sensitivity for cytomegalovirus status were reported for the classifier. Among TCR beta chains, those listed as cytomegalovirus-associated numbered over 150. It was found in a later analysis that first-cohort TCR clusters tended to co-occur in the 120 validation repertoires.

V was trimmed by 4 bases and J by 4 bases, leaving 13 bases between them. The CDR3 spans 14 residues. Per germline, CDR1 MNHNY and CDR2 SVGAGI (reference sequence). Worth noting for this clone: Its specificity is unknown.

Clones were read by immunoSEQ multiplex PCR, and TCRdb kept only the in-frame ones, dropping some. The sample lists under 65,000 clones; approximately 89% were seen once. The genes are TRBV6-6 and TRBJ1-2, with a tentative D call TRBD1 (6 bases). Sequencing used PBMCs. The receptor's source is a woman under 30 in good health and CMV-seropositive. CDR3 loop: CASSWDKSPYGYTF. For the CDR3, the DNA is TGTGCCAGCAGTTGGGACAAATCCCCCTATGGCTACACCTTC.